This T cell receptor (beta chain) was sequenced for a study of patients and donors after allogeneic stem cell transplantation. TCRdb re-analysed the RT-PCR reads in MiXCR, keeping a single row per CDR3 protein. The sample shows over 150,000 distinct CDR3 sequences, around 28% of them seen only once. CDR1 and CDR2 from the germline V gene are MNHEY and SMNVEV (reference sequence). V lost 3 bases and J lost 2; bases outside the gene matches: 4. This CDR3 region has 14 residues. A few counts support this clonotype. The chain joins TRBV27 to TRBJ2-7; 7 bases match TRBD1. The specimen was blood, either unsorted or a sorted T cell fraction (not recorded which). The TCR originated in a human donor who was either an allogeneic HSCT recipient or a stem cell or donor lymphocyte infusion donor (not recorded which). It is not recorded whose cells these are; they may come from a transplant donor. The CDR3 bases are TGTGCCAGCAGTTTTTCGACAGGGCCCTACGAGCAGTACTTC. This encodes CASSFSTGPYEQYF.